This TCR beta chain originates from a study of OX40 agonist ivuxolimab in advanced cancers. Overall study: Partial responses, seen in three patients, involved one hepatocellular carcinoma and two cutaneous melanomas.

Libraries were prepared by immunoSEQ multiplex PCR; TCRdb keeps only in-frame clonotypes and omits some of them. The sample has about 57,000 clones, about 83% seen once. A remark on this clone: Its matching antigen is unknown.

Study outcomes and limitations: Both blood CD4+ and CD8+ T cells showed clonal growth by week 6 at 0.1 to 3.0 mg/kg. Compared with CD4+, CD8+ T cells on average had more expanded clones. Among some nonresponders, normalized T-cell clonal expansion was also low.

The CDR3 sequence is 14 residues long. The V gene's germline CDR1 is SGHRS and CDR2 YFSETQ. V was cut by 3 bases and J by 2 bases, with 12 bases left in between. The receptor was derived from an adult with an advanced solid tumor such as melanoma, head and neck, liver or kidney cancer. Sequences were derived from CD4+ or CD8+ T cells sorted from blood, sampled in a trial of the OX40 agonist ivuxolimab. This chain connects TRBV5-1 to TRBJ2-7; D possibly uses TRBD1 or TRBD2 (5 bases each). The CDR3 sequence is CASSSPGRPYEQYF. The CDR3 DNA follows: TGCGCCAGCAGCTCACCGGGACGCCCCTACGAGCAGTACTTC.